This T cell receptor beta chain was retrieved from a study of blood T cell repertoires in COVID-19. Study context: T cells, B-cell-depleted T cells, or PBMCs supplied cDNA or gDNA.

Followed longitudinally, the Seattle patients had been enrolled during active infection. Libraries were prepared by immunoSEQ multiplex PCR; TCRdb keeps only in-frame clonotypes and omits some of them. The sample holds more than 150,000 clones, roughly 81% seen once. The V gene's germline CDR1 is SGHRS and CDR2 YFSETQ. V shed 4 bases and J 4 bases; nucleotides not matched to a gene: 4. This CDR3 has 13 amino acids. This chain uses TRBV5-1 with TRBJ2-7, with 8 positions matching TRBD1. Input material: peripheral blood. This clonotype was obtained from a woman older than 75 with COVID-19, enrolled during active disease. CDR3 in amino acids: CASSGQGAYEQYF. In DNA form, the CDR3 reads TGCGCCAGCAGCGGTCAGGGGGCTTACGAGCAGTACTTC. The full variable domain, with the rest looked up from reference TRBV5-1 and TRBJ2-7, is KAGVTQTPRYLIKTRGQQVTLSCSPISGHRSVSWYQQTPGQGLQFLFEYFSETQRNKGNFPGRFSGRQFSNSRSEMNVSTLELGDSALYLCASSGQGAYEQYFGPGTRLTVT.